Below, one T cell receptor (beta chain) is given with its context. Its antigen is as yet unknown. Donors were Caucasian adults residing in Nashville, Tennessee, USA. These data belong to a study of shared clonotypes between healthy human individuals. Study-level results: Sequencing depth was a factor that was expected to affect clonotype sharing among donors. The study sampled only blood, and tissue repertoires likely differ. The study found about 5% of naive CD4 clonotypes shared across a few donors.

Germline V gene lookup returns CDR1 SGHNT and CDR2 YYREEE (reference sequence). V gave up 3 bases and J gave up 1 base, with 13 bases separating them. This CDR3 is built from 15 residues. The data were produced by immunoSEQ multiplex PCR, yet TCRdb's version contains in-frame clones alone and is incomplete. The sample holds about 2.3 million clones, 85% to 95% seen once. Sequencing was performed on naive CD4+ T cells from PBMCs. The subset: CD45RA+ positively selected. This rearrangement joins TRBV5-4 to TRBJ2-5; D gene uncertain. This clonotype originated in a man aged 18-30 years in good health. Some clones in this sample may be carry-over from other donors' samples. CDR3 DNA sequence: TGTGCCAGCAGCTCCGGAAGGCGCACCCAAGAGACCCAGTACTTC. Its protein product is CASSSGRRTQETQYF.